The T cell receptor beta chain described here comes from a study of T cells in localized non-small cell lung cancer. This CDR3 is 16 amino acids long. Per germline, CDR1 SGHRS and CDR2 YFSETQ. With V trimmed by 3 bases and J by 8 bases, 9 bases remained unmatched. Some clones are missing from TCRdb's copy, which holds only in-frame ones; the method was immunoSEQ multiplex PCR. The table has 25,000 to 35,000 clones, around 81% seen once. Study findings and constraints: T cell clonality was highest in uninvolved adjacent lung, above tumor. Higher blood T cell density tracked longer overall survival. Heterogeneity remains possible, as sequencing covered one tumor region only. For the top 100 tumor clones, a median about 50 also appeared in adjacent lung.

Points on this clone: Its antigen is not identified.

This clonotype originated in a man aged 40-75 years with stage III lung adenocarcinoma. The material was peripheral blood mononuclear cells, obtained before any cancer treatment. The genes are TRBV5-1 and TRBJ2-1; 12 bases fit TRBD2. The CDR3 region is CASSSLPSGGVYEQFF. Written as DNA, the CDR3 is TGCGCCAGCAGCTCCCTCCCTAGCGGGGGGGTTTATGAGCAGTTCTTC.